This T cell receptor beta chain was sequenced for a study of blood T cell repertoires in COVID-19. The CDR3 loop spans 13 amino acids. The trim removed 11 bases at V and 8 bases at J, leaving 12 bases unmatched. CDR1 is MNHEY and CDR2 is SMNVEV in the germline V gene (reference sequence). Produced via immunoSEQ multiplex PCR; TCRdb's table is partial and in-frame only. The table lists approximately 99,000 clones, about 88% of them singletons, with over 2% in the top ten. The chain has TRBV27 and TRBJ1-1; 9 positions match TRBD1. The sequence was obtained from a human donor in a cohort sampled during active COVID-19. Sequencing used peripheral blood. CDR3 in amino acids: CAFPRWDRVEAFF. The CDR3 bases are TGTGCCTTTCCCAGGTGGGACAGGGTAGAAGCTTTCTTT.